The 6 T cell receptor beta chains in this list originate from one sample, sequenced in a study of cytomegalovirus exposure and HLA in healthy donors. The PCR was carried out with 60 Vbeta primers and 13 Jbeta primers. Only in-frame clones appear in the TCRdb table, and some are missing; sequencing was by immunoSEQ multiplex PCR. The data contain approximately 130,000 clones, 80% to 85% of them singletons. Specimen: PBMCs. Receptor source: a woman in her forties or fifties in good health and CMV-seropositive.

The chain recombines TRBV19 with TRBJ2-6; D may be TRBD1 (6 bases). Germline V gene data show CDR1 as LNHDA and CDR2 as SQIVND (reference sequence). The CDR3 runs to 15 residues. Between the trimmed V and J ends, which lost 5 bases and 2 bases, there was a span of 10 bases. CDR3 in amino acids: CASSLQGPGANVLTF. The CDR3 coding sequence is TGTGCCAGTAGTTTACAGGGACCTGGGGCCAACGTCCTGACTTTC.

The chain recombines TRBV30 with TRBJ1-1, with D perhaps TRBD1 (5 bases). This CDR3 region has 14 residues. The V end lost 7 bases, the J end lost 3 bases, and 18 bases lay between the germline ends. From germline, CDR1 is GTSNPN and CDR2 SVGIG (reference sequence). The CDR3 DNA sequence: TGTGCCTCGGAGGGAGGCGGGGCACACACTGAAGCTTTCTTT. It codes for CASEGGGAHTEAFF.

V gene TRBV11-2 combines with J gene TRBJ2-7, with D unclear. CDR3 length equals 12 residues. Germline V gene data show CDR1 as SGHAT and CDR2 as FQNNGV. The V end was cut by 1 base, the J end by 5 bases, with 6 bases between. This CDR3 reads CASSLGGHEQYF. Here the CDR3 DNA reads TGTGCCAGCAGCTTAGGTGGCCACGAGCAGTACTTC.

This chain joins TRBV6-1 and TRBJ2-5; D is uncertain. This CDR3 comprises 14 residues. CDR1 and CDR2 (germline): MNHNS, SASEGT. Deletions cut 2 bases from V and 2 bases from J, with 9 bases between. CDR3 nucleotides: TGTGCCAGCAGTGAATCAGGAAAACAAGAGACCCAGTACTTC. Protein sequence: CASSESGKQETQYF.

V and J are TRBV13 and TRBJ2-3, with TRBD2 as a possible D gene (5 bases). The CDR3 length is 18 residues. V shed 0 bases and J shed 1 base, with 17 bases lying between them. Germline values: CDR1 PRHDT, CDR2 FYEKMQ (reference sequence). CDR3 DNA: TGTGCCAGCAGCTTAGGCCGTCGAGGGAGACCCGGCACAGATACGCAGTATTTT. Protein product: CASSLGRRGRPGTDTQYF.

The rearrangement joins TRBV12-5 to TRBJ1-1; no clear D. The CDR3 has 16 residues. The V end was cut by 5 bases, the J end by 3 bases, with 19 bases between. Germline V CDR1 and CDR2: LGHNT, FRNRAP. The CDR3 DNA is TGTGCTAGTGGTCGCGCTGTCGGTCGGGTCGACACTGAAGCTTTCTTT. It encodes CASGRAVGRVDTEAFF. Using reference TRBV12-5 and TRBJ1-1 for the parts outside the CDR3, the full variable domain is DARVTQTPRHKVTEMGQEVTMRCQPILGHNTVFWYRQTMMQGLELLAYFRNRAPLDDSGMPKDRFSAEMPDATLATLKIQPSEPRDSAVYFCASGRAVGRVDTEAFFGQGTRLTVV.